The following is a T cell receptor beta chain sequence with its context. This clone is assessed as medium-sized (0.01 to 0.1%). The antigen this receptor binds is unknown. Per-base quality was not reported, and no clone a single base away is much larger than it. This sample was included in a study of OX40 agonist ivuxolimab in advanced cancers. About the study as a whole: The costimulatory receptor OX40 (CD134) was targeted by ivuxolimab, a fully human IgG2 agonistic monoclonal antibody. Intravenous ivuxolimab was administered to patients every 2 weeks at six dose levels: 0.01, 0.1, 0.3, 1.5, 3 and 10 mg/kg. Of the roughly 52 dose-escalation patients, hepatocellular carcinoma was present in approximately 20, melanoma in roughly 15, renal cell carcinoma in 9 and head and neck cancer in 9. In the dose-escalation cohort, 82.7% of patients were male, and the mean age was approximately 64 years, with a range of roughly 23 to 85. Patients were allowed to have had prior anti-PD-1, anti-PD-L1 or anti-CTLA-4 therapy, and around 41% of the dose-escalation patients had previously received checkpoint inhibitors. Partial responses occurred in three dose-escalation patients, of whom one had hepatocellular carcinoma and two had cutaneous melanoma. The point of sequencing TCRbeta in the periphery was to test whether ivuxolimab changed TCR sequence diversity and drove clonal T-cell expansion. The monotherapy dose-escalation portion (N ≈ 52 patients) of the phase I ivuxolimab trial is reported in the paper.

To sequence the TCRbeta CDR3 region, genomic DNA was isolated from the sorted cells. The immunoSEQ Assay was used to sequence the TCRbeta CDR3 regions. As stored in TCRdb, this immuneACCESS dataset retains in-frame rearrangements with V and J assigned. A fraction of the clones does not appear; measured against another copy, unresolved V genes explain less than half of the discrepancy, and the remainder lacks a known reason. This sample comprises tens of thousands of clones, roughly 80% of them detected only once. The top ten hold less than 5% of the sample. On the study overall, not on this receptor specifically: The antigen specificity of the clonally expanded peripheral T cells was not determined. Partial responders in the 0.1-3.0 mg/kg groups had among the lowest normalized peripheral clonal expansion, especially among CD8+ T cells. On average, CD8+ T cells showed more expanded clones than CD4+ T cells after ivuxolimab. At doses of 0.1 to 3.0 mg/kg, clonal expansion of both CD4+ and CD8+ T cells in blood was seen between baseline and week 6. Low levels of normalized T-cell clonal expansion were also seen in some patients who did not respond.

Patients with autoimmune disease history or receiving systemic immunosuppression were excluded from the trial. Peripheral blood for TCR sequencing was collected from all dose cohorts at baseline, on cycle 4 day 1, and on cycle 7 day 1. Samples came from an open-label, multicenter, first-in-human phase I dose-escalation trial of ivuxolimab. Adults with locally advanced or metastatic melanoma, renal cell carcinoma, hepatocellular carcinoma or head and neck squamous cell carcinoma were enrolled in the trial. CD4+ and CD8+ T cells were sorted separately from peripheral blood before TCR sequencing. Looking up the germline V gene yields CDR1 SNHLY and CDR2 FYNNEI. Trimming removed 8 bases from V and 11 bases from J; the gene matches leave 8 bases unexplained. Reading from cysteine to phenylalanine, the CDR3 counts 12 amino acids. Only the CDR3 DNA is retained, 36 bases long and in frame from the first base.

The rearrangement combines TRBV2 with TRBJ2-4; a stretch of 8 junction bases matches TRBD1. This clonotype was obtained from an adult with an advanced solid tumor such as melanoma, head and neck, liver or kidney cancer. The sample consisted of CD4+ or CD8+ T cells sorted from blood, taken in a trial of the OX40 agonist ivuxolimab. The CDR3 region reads CASGGEQGVQYF. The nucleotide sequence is TGTGCCAGCGGTGGGGAACAGGGGGTTCAGTACTTC.